These 17 T cell receptor beta chains originate from one sample sequenced in a study of blood T cell repertoires in COVID-19. The assay was immunoSEQ multiplex PCR, and TCRdb's table has in-frame clones only and misses some. The sample gives 450,000 or so clones, about 91% of which show up once; around 1.5% is in the top ten. Sequenced sample: peripheral blood. The receptor source for this set is a woman aged 40 to 50 with COVID-19, enrolled during active disease.

This clone was counted a few times. This CDR3 reads CAWEGQRPFLYGYTF. DNA of the CDR3: TGTGCCTGGGAGGGACAGCGGCCTTTCCTTTATGGCTACACCTTC. The gene calls are TRBV30 and TRBJ1-2; 7 nucleotides align to TRBD1. J was trimmed by 5 bases and V by 5 bases; bases with no gene match: 14. The CDR3 sequence is 15 residues long. CDR1 is GTSNPN, CDR2 SVGIG, per germline (reference sequence).

The chain links TRBV28 to TRBJ2-3; 8 positions agree with TRBD1. Germline CDR1 MDHEN, CDR2 SYDVKM. With 5 bases clipped from V and 3 bases from J, the junction kept 4 bases outside the gene matches. This CDR3 has 14 amino acids. This CDR3 reads CASSGRQGTDTQYF. CDR3 coding DNA: TGTGCCAGCAGTGGGAGACAGGGGACAGATACGCAGTATTTT.

The chain carries TRBV7-9 and TRBJ2-1; TRBD2 might be the D (5 bases). The germline CDR1 and CDR2 sequences are SEHNR and FQNEAQ (reference sequence). The CDR3 is made up of 15 amino acids. Trimming took 3 bases from V and 4 from J, leaving 13 bases between them. CDR3 coding DNA: TGTGCCAGCAGCTTTACTACTAGTACGTACAATGAGCAGTTCTTC. Protein product: CASSFTTSTYNEQFF.

The gene calls are TRBV7-2 and TRBJ2-2; D may be TRBD1 (6 bases). Per germline, CDR1 SGHTA and CDR2 FQGNSA. The CDR3 spans 20 residues. The V gene lost 0 bases and the J gene lost 0 bases, with 20 bases spanning the gap. Written as DNA, the CDR3 is TGTGCCAGCAGCTTAGCGTATGACAGGATACTTATCGCGAACACCGGGGAGCTGTTTTTT. Translation: CASSLAYDRILIANTGELFF.

This clone was seen more than once but under ten times. The V and J genes are TRBV21-1 and TRBJ1-1; whether TRBD1, the table's D call, matches the DNA was not checked. TRBV21-1 counts as a pseudogene. The CDR3 is 15 amino acids. The CDR3 sequence: CASSRRQGRGTEAFF. The CDR3 DNA follows: TGTGCCAGCAGCCGCCGACAGGGTCGGGGGACTGAAGCTTTCTTT.

The table lists this clone with a few counts. The chain couples TRBV6-1 to TRBJ1-2; D is unclear. The CDR3 sequence is 13 residues long. Trimming took 0 bases from V and 4 from J, leaving 6 bases between them. The germline gives CDR1 MNHNS, CDR2 SASEGT. In DNA form, the CDR3 reads TGTGCCAGCAGTGAAGCGGGCAGCTATGGCTACACCTTC. It yields the protein CASSEAGSYGYTF.

The CDR3 DNA is TGTGCCAGCAGGAGAGGGACAGCTTATGGCTACACCTTC. Translation: CASRRGTAYGYTF. This chain uses TRBV28 with TRBJ1-2; 7 bases fit TRBD1. Germline V lookup: CDR1 MDHEN, CDR2 SYDVKM. The CDR3 has 13 residues. The trim removed 6 bases at V and 5 bases at J, leaving 6 bases unmatched.

V is TRBV27 and J is TRBJ2-7; TRBD2 might be the D (5 bases). The CDR3 sequence is 15 residues long. Germline-derived CDR1 and CDR2 are MNHEY and SMNVEV (reference sequence). With 3 bases removed from V and 3 bases from J, the gap between germline ends came to 15 bases. The CDR3 DNA is TGTGCCAGCAGTTTCATTGTGGGAGAGGGCTACGAGCAGTACTTC. Encoded protein: CASSFIVGEGYEQYF.

V gene TRBV7-6 combines with J gene TRBJ2-7; tentative D call: TRBD1 (6 bases). Germline-derived CDR1 and CDR2 are SGHVS and FNYEAQ. Trimming removed 0 bases from V and 0 bases from J, with 15 bases in between. The CDR3 loop spans 17 amino acids. CDR3 sequence reads: CASSLASTGYGSYEQYF. In nucleotides, the CDR3 is TGTGCCAGCAGCTTAGCCAGTACAGGGTACGGCTCCTACGAGCAGTACTTC.

The V gene is TRBV5-1, the J gene TRBJ2-2, with a tentative D call TRBD2 (6 bases). The CDR3 extends over 20 amino acids. CDR1 and CDR2 (germline): SGHRS, YFSETQ. With 0 bases removed from V and 1 base from J, the gap between germline ends came to 22 bases. The CDR3 spells CASSLVPINLGLGNTGELFF. CDR3 sequence (DNA): TGCGCCAGCAGCTTGGTACCGATAAATTTGGGACTGGGGAACACCGGGGAGCTGTTTTTT.

The chain employs TRBV7-9 and TRBJ1-1; D gene ambiguous. The CDR3 contains 15 residues. Per germline, CDR1 SEHNR and CDR2 FQNEAQ (reference sequence). Trimming took off 3 bases at V and 3 bases at J, with 14 bases between the two ends. The CDR3 region is CASSLLDGSDTEAFF. In DNA, the CDR3 is TGTGCCAGCAGCTTGTTAGACGGAAGCGACACTGAAGCTTTCTTT.

The J gene is TRBJ2-2, the V gene TRBV7-2; 7 bases line up with TRBD2. The germline gives CDR1 SGHTA, CDR2 FQGNSA. Losses at the gene ends were 4 bases for V and 4 bases for J; bases not matched to a gene: 12. CDR3 size: 17 residues. In nucleotides, the CDR3 is TGTGCCAGCAGCTCCCAAGGGCCAGCGGGGAGCACCGGGGAGCTGTTTTTT. It is translated as CASSSQGPAGSTGELFF.

This clone was picked up one time. The chain joins TRBV7-9 to TRBJ1-2, with TRBD1 as a possible D gene (6 bases). The CDR3 runs 15 residues. V gave up 5 bases and J gave up 2 bases, with 15 bases separating them. In germline, CDR1 is SEHNR, CDR2 FQNEAQ (reference sequence). The CDR3 DNA is TGTGCCAGCAGCCAAACCAAGGGGACAAACTATGGCTACACCTTC. This gives the protein CASSQTKGTNYGYTF.

The V and J genes are TRBV5-1 and TRBJ2-5; possibly TRBD1 for D (7 bases). V lost 2 bases to trimming and J lost 3 bases, with 11 bases between them. This CDR3 has 14 amino acids. CDR1 and CDR2 from the germline V gene are SGHRS and YFSETQ. CDR3 sequence: CASSFGRGEETQYF. The CDR3 DNA reads as TGCGCCAGCAGCTTCGGCAGGGGGGAAGAGACCCAGTACTTC.

The V call is TRBV14, the J call TRBJ1-1; the D gene is possibly TRBD1 (5 bases). V shed 6 bases and J shed 11 bases, with 16 bases lying between them. Germline values: CDR1 SGHDN, CDR2 FVKESK. The CDR3 has 12 residues. The CDR3 sequence: CASRGPSRGAFF. The CDR3 DNA is TGTGCCAGCAGGGGTCCCTCTCGGGGGGCTTTCTTT. Filled out from reference TRBV14 and TRBJ1-1, the complete variable domain reads EAGVTQFPSHSVIEKGQTVTLRCDPISGHDNLYWYRRVMGKEIKFLLHFVKESKQDESGMPNNRFLAERTGGTYSTLKVQPAELEDSGVYFCASRGPSRGAFFGQGTRLTVV.

V is TRBV30 and J is TRBJ1-3; D is uncertain. Trimming cost V 0 bases and J 0 bases, with 9 bases left between them. This CDR3 comprises 15 residues. Germline V gene lookup returns CDR1 GTSNPN and CDR2 SVGIG (reference sequence). The CDR3 protein is CAWSVVRGSGNTIYF. The CDR3 DNA is TGTGCCTGGAGTGTAGTAAGAGGCTCTGGAAACACCATATATTTT.

The V gene is TRBV27, the J gene TRBJ2-1, with TRBD1 identical over 11 bases. Germline CDR1 reads MNHEY; CDR2 reads SMNVEV (reference sequence). Trimming at V came to 1 base and at J to 6 bases, leaving 5 bases not matched to a gene. The CDR3 spans 16 residues. The CDR3 region is CASSLWGQGGGNEQFF. In DNA, the CDR3 is TGTGCCAGCAGTTTATGGGGACAGGGGGGCGGCAATGAGCAGTTCTTC.